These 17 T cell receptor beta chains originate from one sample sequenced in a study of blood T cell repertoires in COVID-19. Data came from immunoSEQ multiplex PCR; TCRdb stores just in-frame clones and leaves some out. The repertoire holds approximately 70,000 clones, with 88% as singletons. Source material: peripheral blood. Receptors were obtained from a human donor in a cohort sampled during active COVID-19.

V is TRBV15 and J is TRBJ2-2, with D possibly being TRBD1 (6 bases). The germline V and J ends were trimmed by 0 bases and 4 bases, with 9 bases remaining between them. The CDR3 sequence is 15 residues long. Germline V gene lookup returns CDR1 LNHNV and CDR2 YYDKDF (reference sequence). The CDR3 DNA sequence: TGTGCCACCAGCAGAGATCAGGGGAGCACCGGGGAGCTGTTTTTT. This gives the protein CATSRDQGSTGELFF.

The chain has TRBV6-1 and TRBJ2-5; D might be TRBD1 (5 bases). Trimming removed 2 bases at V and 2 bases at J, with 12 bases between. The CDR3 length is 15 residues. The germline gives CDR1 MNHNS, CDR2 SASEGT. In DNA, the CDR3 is TGTGCCAGCAGTGAATGGGCAGGGTCTCAAGAGACCCAGTACTTC. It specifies CASSEWAGSQETQYF.

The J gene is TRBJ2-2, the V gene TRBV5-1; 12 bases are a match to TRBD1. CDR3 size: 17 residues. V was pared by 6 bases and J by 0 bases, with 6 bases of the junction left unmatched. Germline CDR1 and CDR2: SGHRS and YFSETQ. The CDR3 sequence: CASNPGQGAPNTGELFF. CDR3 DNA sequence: TGCGCCAGCAACCCGGGACAGGGGGCGCCGAACACCGGGGAGCTGTTTTTT.

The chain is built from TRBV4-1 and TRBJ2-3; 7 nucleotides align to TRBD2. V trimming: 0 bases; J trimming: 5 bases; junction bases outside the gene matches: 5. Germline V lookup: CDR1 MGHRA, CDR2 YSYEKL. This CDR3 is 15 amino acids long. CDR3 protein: CASSQDRAGEDTQYF. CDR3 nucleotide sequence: TGCGCCAGCAGCCAAGATAGGGCGGGAGAAGATACGCAGTATTTT.

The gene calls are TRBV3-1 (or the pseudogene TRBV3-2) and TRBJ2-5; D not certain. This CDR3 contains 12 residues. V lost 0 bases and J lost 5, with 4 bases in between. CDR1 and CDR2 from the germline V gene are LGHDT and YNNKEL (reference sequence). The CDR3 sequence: CASSQDLETQYF. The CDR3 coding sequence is TGTGCCAGCAGCCAAGATCTTGAGACCCAGTACTTC.

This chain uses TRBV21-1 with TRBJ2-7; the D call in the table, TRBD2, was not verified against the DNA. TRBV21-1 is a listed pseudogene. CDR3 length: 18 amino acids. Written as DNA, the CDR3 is TGTGCCAGCGAGCCCCGATGGGGAGTATATGGGGTCGACTACGAGCAGTACTTC. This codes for CASEPRWGVYGVDYEQYF.

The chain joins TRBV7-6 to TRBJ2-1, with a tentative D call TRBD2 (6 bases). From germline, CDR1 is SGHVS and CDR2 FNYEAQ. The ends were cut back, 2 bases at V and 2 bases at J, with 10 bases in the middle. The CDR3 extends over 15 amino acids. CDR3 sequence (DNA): TGTGCCAGCAGCTTAATGGCGGGGACCTACAATGAGCAGTTCTTC. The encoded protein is CASSLMAGTYNEQFF. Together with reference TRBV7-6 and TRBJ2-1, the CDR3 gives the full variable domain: GAGVSQSPRYKVTKRGQDVALRCDPISGHVSLYWYRQALGQGPEFLTYFNYEAQQDKSGLPNDRFSAERPEGSISTLTIQRTEQRDSAMYRCASSLMAGTYNEQFFGPGTRLTVL.

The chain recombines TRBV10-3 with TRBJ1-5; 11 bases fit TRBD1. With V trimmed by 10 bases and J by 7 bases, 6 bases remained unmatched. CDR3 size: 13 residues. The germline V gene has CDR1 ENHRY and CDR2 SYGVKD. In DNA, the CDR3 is TGTGCCACAGGGACAGGGGGAGAGCAGCCCCAGCATTTT. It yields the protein CATGTGGEQPQHF.

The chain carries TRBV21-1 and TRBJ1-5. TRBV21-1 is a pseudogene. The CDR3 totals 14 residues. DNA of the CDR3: TGTGCCAGCAGCAAAGGGGGGGGCAATCAGCCCCAGCATTTT. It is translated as CASSKGGGNQPQHF.

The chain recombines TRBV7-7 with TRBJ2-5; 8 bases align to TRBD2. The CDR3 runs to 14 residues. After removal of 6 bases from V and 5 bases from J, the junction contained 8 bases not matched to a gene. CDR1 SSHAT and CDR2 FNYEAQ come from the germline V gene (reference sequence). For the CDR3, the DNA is TGTGCCAGCAGTCTGGCGGGAGGAGGTGAGACCCAGTACTTC. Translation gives CASSLAGGGETQYF.

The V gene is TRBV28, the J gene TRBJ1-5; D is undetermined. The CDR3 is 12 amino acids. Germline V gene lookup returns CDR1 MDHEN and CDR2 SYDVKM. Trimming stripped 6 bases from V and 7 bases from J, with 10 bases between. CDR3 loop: CASSPPIQPQHF. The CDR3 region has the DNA TGTGCCAGCAGCCCCCCTATACAGCCCCAGCATTTT. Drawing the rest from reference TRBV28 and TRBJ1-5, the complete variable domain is DVKVTQSSRYLVKRTGEKVFLECVQDMDHENMFWYRQDPGLGLRLIYFSYDVKMKEKGDIPEGYSVSREKKERFSLILESASTNQTSMYLCASSPPIQPQHFGDGTRLSIL.

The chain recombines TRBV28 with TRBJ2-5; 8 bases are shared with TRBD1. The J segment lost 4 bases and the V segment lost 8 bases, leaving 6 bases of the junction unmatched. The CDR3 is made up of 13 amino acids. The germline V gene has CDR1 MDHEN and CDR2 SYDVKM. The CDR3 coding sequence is TGTGCCAGCGCAGACAGGGGAGGAGAGACCCAGTACTTC. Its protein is CASADRGGETQYF.

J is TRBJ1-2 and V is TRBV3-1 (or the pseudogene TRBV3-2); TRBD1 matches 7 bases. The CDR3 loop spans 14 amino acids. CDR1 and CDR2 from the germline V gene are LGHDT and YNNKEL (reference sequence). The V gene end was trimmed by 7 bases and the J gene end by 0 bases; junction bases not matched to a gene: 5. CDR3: CASTRDRANYGYTF. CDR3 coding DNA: TGTGCCAGCACCCGGGACAGAGCTAACTATGGCTACACCTTC.

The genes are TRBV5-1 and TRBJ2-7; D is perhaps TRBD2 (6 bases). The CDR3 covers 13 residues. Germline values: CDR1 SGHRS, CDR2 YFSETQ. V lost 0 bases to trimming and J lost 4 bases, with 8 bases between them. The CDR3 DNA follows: TGCGCCAGCAGCTTGGGCGGGGATTACGAGCAGTACTTC. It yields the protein CASSLGGDYEQYF.

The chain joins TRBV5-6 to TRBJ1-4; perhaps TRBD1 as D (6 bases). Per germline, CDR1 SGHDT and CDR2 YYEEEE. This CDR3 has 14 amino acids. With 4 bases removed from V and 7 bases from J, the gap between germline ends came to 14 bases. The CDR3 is CASSIPGQSEKLFF. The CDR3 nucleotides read TGTGCCAGCAGCATACCCGGACAGAGTGAAAAACTGTTTTTT. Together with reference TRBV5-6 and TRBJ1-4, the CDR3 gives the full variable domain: DAGVTQSPTHLIKTRGQQVTLRCSPKSGHDTVSWYQQALGQGPQFIFQYYEEEERQRGNFPDRFSGHQFPNYSSELNVNALLLGDSALYLCASSIPGQSEKLFFGSGTQLSVL.

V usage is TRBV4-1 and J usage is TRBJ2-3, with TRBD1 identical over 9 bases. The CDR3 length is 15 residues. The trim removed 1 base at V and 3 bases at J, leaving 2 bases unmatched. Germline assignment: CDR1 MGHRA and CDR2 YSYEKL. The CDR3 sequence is CASSQGTGETDTQYF. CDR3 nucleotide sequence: TGCGCCAGCAGCCAAGGGACAGGGGAAACAGATACGCAGTATTTT.

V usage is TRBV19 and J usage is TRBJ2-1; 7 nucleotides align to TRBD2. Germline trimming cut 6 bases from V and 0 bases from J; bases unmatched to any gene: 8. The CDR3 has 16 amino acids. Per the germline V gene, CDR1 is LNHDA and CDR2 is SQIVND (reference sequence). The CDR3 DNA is TGTGCCAGTAGGCGTGGGGGGGAGAGCTCCTACAATGAGCAGTTCTTC. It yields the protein CASRRGGESSYNEQFF.